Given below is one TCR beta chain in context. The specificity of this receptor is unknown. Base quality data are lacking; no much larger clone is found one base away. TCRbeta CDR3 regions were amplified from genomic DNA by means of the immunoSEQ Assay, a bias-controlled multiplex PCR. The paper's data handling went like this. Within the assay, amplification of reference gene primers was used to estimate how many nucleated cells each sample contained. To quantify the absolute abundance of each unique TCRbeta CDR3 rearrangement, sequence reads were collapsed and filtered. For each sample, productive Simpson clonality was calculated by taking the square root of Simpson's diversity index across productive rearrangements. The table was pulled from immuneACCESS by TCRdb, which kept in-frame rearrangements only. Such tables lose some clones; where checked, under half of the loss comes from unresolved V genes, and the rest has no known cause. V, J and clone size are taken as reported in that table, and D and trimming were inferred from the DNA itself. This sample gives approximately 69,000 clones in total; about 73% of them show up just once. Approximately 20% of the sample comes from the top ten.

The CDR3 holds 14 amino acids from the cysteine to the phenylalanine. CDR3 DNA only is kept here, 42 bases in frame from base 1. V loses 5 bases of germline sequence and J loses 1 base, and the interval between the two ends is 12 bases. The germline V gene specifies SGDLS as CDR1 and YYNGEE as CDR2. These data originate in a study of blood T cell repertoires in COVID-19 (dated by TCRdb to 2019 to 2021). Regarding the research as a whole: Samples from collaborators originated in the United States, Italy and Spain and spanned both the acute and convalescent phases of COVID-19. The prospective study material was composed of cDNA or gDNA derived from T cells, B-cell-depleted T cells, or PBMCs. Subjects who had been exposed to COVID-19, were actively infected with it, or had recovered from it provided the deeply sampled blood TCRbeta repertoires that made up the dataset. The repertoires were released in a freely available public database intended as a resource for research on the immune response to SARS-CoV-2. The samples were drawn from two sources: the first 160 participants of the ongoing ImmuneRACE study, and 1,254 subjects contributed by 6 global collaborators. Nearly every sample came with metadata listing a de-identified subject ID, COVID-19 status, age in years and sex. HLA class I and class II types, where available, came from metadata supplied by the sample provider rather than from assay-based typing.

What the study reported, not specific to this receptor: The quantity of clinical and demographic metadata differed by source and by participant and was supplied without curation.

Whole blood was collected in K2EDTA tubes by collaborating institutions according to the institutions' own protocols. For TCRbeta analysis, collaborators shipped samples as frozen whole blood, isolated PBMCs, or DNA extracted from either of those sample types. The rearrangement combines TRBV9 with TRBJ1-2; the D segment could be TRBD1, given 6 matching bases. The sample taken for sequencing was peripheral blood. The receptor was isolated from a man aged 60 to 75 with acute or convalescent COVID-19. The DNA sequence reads TGTGCCAGCAGTGGTCAGGGGATTAACTATGGCTACACCTTC. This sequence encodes CASSGQGINYGYTF.